This note documents a single T cell receptor (beta chain) sequence. This clonotype was seen only once. This clone's antigen is unknown. The sample holds no much larger clone one base away, and base qualities are not on file. A lone read offers only weak evidence. Libraries came from 5' RACE. The sequencing machine was an Illumina HiSeq 2500. The second PCR ran for roughly 6 to 11 cycles and used a J-beta primer mix along with a sample-barcoded 5' primer. A unique molecular identifier was introduced onto each TCR beta cDNA molecule by a template-switch 5' adaptor carrying 12 random nucleotides. At least 3 million CDR3-containing paired-end reads were obtained from each sample. All of the RNA was converted into first-strand cDNA using the Mint cDNA synthesis kit, with a TRBC-specific oligonucleotide serving as the primer. Following uracil-DNA glycosylase treatment, all cDNA underwent a first 18-cycle PCR with the universal primers M1SS and BC2_uni_R. The study's processing was this. Normalization of each sample was performed by random selection of 1 million high-quality reads, each carrying a distinct molecular identifier. Instead of being binned into consensus sequences, reads that shared molecular identifiers were thrown out. MiTCR, with a Q25 quality threshold and the strictest error-elimination algorithm, was used for CDR3 identification, clonotype clustering and error correction. Lower-bound total TCR beta diversity was estimated with a nonparametric unseen species model using Euler transformation. TCRdb applied fastp at Q25 and MiXCR to the public reads, then kept only in-frame beta chains. Records with the same CDR3 protein are collapsed into one entry carrying the most frequent genes and DNA. TCRdb, not the original authors, processed these V and J calls. For this sample there are about 640,000 distinct CDR3 sequences; roughly 58% appear just once. The ten largest clones capture 30% to 40% of the sample.

Sequences DFQATT (CDR1) and SNEGSKA (CDR2) are obtained from the germline V gene (reference sequence). The CDR3, cysteine through phenylalanine, is 13 amino acids long. The read is trimmed to its CDR3 DNA, 39 bases read in frame from base 1. Relative to germline, V is missing 3 bases and J is missing 8 bases, with 5 bases of the junction outside any gene match. Donors were about 36 systemically healthy Caucasian individuals from Russia aged roughly 6 to 95 years. Approximately 9.7 milliliters of peripheral blood were drawn from each donor into EDTA-treated Vacutainer tubes. PBMCs were isolated by Ficoll-Paque density-gradient centrifugation, with at least 6.5 million obtained per sample. Total RNA, at least 5 micrograms per sample, was extracted from PBMCs with Trizol reagent. The percentages of naive CD45RAhigh/CD27high T cells were determined by flow cytometry on a PBMC aliquot from every donor.

The entry originates in a study of blood T cells in healthy people across ages (dated by TCRdb to 2015 to 2017). Study-wide context: In model experiments, roughly one uniquely barcoded TCR beta cDNA molecule per two T cells was captured by template switching. The donors were split into four age groups: young (average around 15 years), middle-aged (roughly 42), aged (more than 55) and long-lived (over 80). Two additional independent replicas of 1 million unique cDNA reads from the same blood draw were analyzed for two donors (one aged 18 to 29 and one aged 80 or older). Using deep sequencing normalized with unique cDNA molecular identifiers, the study measured how TCR beta repertoire diversity changes with age. To avoid experimental bias, donors of different ages were randomly spread across the sequencing lanes.

Overall study results and their limits: Because the CMV infection status of the donors was unknown, age-related changes in expanded clonotypes may potentially have been confounded. Total diversity estimates from one million sequenced T cells were considered lower bounds and underestimates. The percentage of naive T cells measured by flow cytometry correlated strongly with observed TCR beta diversity. Observed TCR beta diversity per million T cells fell roughly linearly with age, and a significant reduction was already apparent by age roughly 41. Because profiling used bulk unsorted PBMCs, naive and antigen-experienced compartments could not be compared conclusively. Compared with the aged group, the long-lived group had more naive CD4+ T cells, fewer expanded clones and increased TCR diversity, suggesting age selection.

The sequence derives from a man aged 55-75 years in good health. Specimen: blood. This chain is built from TRBV20-1 and TRBJ1-5, with TRBD1 matching 9 junction bases. The DNA reads TGCAGTGCTAGCCCCCGGACAGGGGAGCCCCAGCATTTT. It encodes CSASPRTGEPQHF.